This TCR beta chain was identified in a study of regulatory T cells in long-lasting Graves disease. Combining iRepertoire HTBI primers with Arm-PCR of CDR3 regions, the authors built TCR beta libraries. TCRdb re-derived calls from the multiplex PCR reads in MiXCR, one entry per CDR3 protein. The table records fewer than 650,000 distinct CDR3 sequences, 16% of them present only once. The CDR3 has 14 amino acids. J gave up 1 base and V 7 bases, and 5 bases lay outside the gene matches. Germline CDR1 is MGHDK and CDR2 is SYGVNS. The time point denotes: newly diagnosed GD, antithyroid drugs for less than 3 months. The TCR library used RNA extracted from PBMCs. The sample was also reused in another study, on T cells in Graves' hyperthyroidism and ophthalmopathy.

This clonotype was obtained from a woman in her twenties or thirties with Graves disease. This chain joins TRBV25-1 and TRBJ2-3; TRBD2 aligns across 7 bases. Sequencing was performed on peripheral blood mononuclear cells (PBMCs), taken at new diagnosis, from a patient treated with antithyroid drugs. The CDR3 protein is CASTREGRTDTQYF. CDR3 bases: TGTGCCAGCACCAGGGAGGGGCGCACAGATACGCAGTATTTT.